This TCR beta chain emerged from a study of human T cells and chemical hapten exposure. Across the whole study: 2% DPC was applied to roughly 2 cm by roughly 2 cm of upper inner arm skin for sensitization. The study patch tested 0.01% DPC on the upper back and read results at 6 days.

Individual cDNA molecules had unique molecular identifiers attached to them by the library. TCRdb ran MiXCR on the RACE reads and lists one entry per CDR3 protein. This sample yields approximately 320,000 distinct CDR3 sequences, of which approximately 5% are seen a single time; around 8.6% belongs to the top ten. The time point: pre-sensitization, week 0. Treatment described: therapeutic diphenylcyclopropenone sensitization with weekly scalp DPC. Germline CDR1 is LGHNA and CDR2 is YSLEER. This CDR3 has 17 residues. Germline trimming cut 0 bases from V and 2 bases from J; bases unmatched to any gene: 4. The table lists this clonotype with many counts.

The sequences come from whole blood, collected in connection with sensitization to the hapten diphenylcyclopropenone (DPC). This chain links TRBV4-3 with TRBJ2-3; 11 bases map to TRBD2. The sequence came from a woman younger than 30 with alopecia areata. Some clones in this sample may be carry-over from other donors' samples. CDR3 loop: CASSQDLTSGATDTQYF. The CDR3 DNA sequence: TGCGCCAGCAGCCAAGATCTGACTAGCGGGGCCACAGATACGCAGTATTTT.